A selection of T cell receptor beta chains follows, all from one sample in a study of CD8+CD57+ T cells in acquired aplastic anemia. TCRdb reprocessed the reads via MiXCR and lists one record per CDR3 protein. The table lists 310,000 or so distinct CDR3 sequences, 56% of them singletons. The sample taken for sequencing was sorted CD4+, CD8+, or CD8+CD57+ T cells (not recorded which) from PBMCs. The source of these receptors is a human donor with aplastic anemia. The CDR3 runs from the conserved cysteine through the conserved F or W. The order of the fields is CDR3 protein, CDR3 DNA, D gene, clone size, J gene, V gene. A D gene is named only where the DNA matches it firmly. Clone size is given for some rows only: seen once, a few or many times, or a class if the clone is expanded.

CATSNQGEVTGELFF,TGTGCCACCAGCAACCAGGGGGAGGTCACCGGGGAGCTGTTTTTT,NA,NA,TRBJ2-2,TRBV15
CASSFQGLTNEKLFF,TGTGCCAGCAGCTTTCAGGGTCTAACTAATGAAAAACTGTTTTTT,NA,NA,TRBJ1-4,TRBV5-8
CASSETVQETQYF,TGTGCCAGCAGCGAGACAGTCCAAGAGACCCAGTACTTC,NA,NA,TRBJ2-5,TRBV9
CASSLGQAKWGYTF,TGTGCCAGTAGCCTGGGGCAGGCGAAATGGGGCTACACCTTC,NA,many,TRBJ1-2,TRBV19
CASTLAGREETQYF,TGTGCCAGCACCCTAGCGGGGAGGGAAGAGACCCAGTACTTC,TRBD2,NA,TRBJ2-5,TRBV14
CASSEQGASSHEQYF,TGTGCCAGCAGTGAGCAGGGGGCTAGCTCCCACGAGCAGTACTTC,TRBD1,NA,TRBJ2-7,TRBV25-1
CASSTGTGASGNTIYF,TGTGCCAGTAGTACGGGGACAGGGGCTTCTGGAAACACCATATATTTT,TRBD1,NA,TRBJ1-3,TRBV19
CASSIIQRGETEAFF,TGCGCCAGCAGCATCATACAACGGGGAGAGACTGAAGCTTTCTTT,NA,NA,TRBJ1-1,TRBV5-1
CASSLSPGGGETQYF,TGTGCCAGCAGTTTATCCCCAGGGGGCGGGGAGACCCAGTACTTC,TRBD1,NA,TRBJ2-5,TRBV7-8
CASSLGPGQGREQYF,TGCGCCAGCAGCTTGGGACCGGGACAGGGAAGGGAGCAGTACTTC,TRBD1,NA,TRBJ2-7,TRBV5-1
CASSRGLYEQYF,TGTGCCAGCAGCCGTGGACTATACGAGCAGTACTTC,NA,NA,TRBJ2-7,TRBV7-9
CASSDKDRAKLFF,TGTGCCAGCAGTGACAAGGACAGGGCAAAACTGTTTTTT,TRBD1,NA,TRBJ1-4,TRBV6-1
CASSDLSGGVSGELFF,TGCGCCAGCAGTGACCTAAGCGGGGGAGTGTCCGGGGAGCTGTTTTTT,TRBD2,NA,TRBJ2-2,TRBV10-1
CASSVFGTDNEQFF,TGTGCCAGCAGCGTATTCGGGACCGACAATGAGCAGTTCTTC,NA,NA,TRBJ2-1,TRBV9
CASSLLGGYEQYF,TGTGCCAGCAGCTTACTGGGGGGCTACGAGCAGTACTTC,NA,NA,TRBJ2-7,TRBV7-2
CSARDSGGRNEKLFF,TGCAGTGCTAGAGATTCAGGGGGACGGAATGAAAAACTGTTTTTT,TRBD1,NA,TRBJ1-4,TRBV20-1
CASSRVRTGGNTIYF,TGTGCCAGCAGCCGAGTAAGGACAGGGGGAAACACCATATATTTT,TRBD1,many,TRBJ1-3,TRBV5-6
CSATTSGGSEQFF,TGCAGTGCTACTACTAGCGGGGGGTCGGAGCAGTTCTTC,TRBD2,once,TRBJ2-1,TRBV20-1
CASSTTAGDSNQPQHF,TGTGCCAGCTCAACCACAGCAGGGGATAGCAATCAGCCCCAGCATTTT,NA,many,TRBJ1-5,TRBV18
CASSPQTGWNTEAFF,TGTGCCAGCAGCCCCCAGACAGGGTGGAACACTGAAGCTTTCTTT,TRBD1,many,TRBJ1-1,TRBV7-9
CSIQGTSGNSYEQYF,TGCAGCATACAAGGGACTAGCGGAAACTCCTACGAGCAGTACTTC,TRBD2,once,TRBJ2-7,TRBV29-1
CASSSKTSTDTQYF,TGTGCCAGCAGCTCCAAGACTAGCACAGATACGCAGTATTTT,NA,many,TRBJ2-3,TRBV5-8
CASQWATGTEAFF,TGTGCCAGCCAGTGGGCTACTGGCACTGAAGCTTTCTTT,NA,NA,TRBJ1-1,TRBV2
CATNRGLAAEQYF,TGTGCCACAAACAGGGGACTAGCGGCTGAGCAGTACTTC,TRBD2,NA,TRBJ2-7,TRBV2
CASSPRTSGTEAFF,TGTGCCAGCAGCCCGCGGACTAGCGGGACTGAAGCTTTCTTT,NA,few,TRBJ1-1,TRBV14
CSSTKTSTDTQYF,TGCAGCTCTACCAAGACTAGCACAGATACGCAGTATTTT,NA,NA,TRBJ2-3,TRBV29-1
CATRGGGEGGYGQFF,TGTGCCACCAGGGGGGGAGGGGAGGGTGGTTATGGGCAGTTCTTC,TRBD2,NA,TRBJ2-1,TRBV24-1
CASSPQGTSYNEQFF,TGTGCCAGCAGCCCACAGGGGACCTCCTACAATGAGCAGTTCTTC,TRBD1,many,TRBJ2-1,TRBV5-8
CASSSSTTQYF,TGCGCCAGCAGCTCCTCTACTACGCAGTATTTT,NA,many,TRBJ2-3,TRBV5-1
CASSEGSYYMNTEAFF,TGTGCCAGCAGTGAAGGCAGTTACTACATGAACACTGAAGCTTTCTTT,NA,many,TRBJ1-1,TRBV6-1
CASSPDSSNQPQHF,TGCGCCAGCAGCCCGGATAGTAGCAATCAGCCCCAGCATTTT,NA,NA,TRBJ1-5,TRBV4-1
CSLVGTGTSPLHF,TGCAGCTTAGTTGGGACAGGGACTTCACCCCTCCACTTT,TRBD1,few,TRBJ1-6,TRBV20-1
CASSSPQGATEAFF,TGTGCCAGTAGTTCGCCCCAGGGGGCGACTGAAGCTTTCTTT,TRBD1,NA,TRBJ1-1,TRBV19
CASSAAGGRYEQYF,TGTGCCAGCAGTGCAGCGGGAGGACGGTACGAGCAGTACTTC,TRBD2,NA,TRBJ2-7,TRBV6-4
CASGLSSGQETQYF,TGTGCTAGTGGTTTGTCTTCCGGGCAGGAGACCCAGTACTTC,NA,NA,TRBJ2-5,TRBV12-3/TRBV12-4
CSARAGTEAFF,TGCAGTGCTCGGGCAGGGACCGAAGCTTTCTTT,NA,NA,TRBJ1-1,TRBV20-1
CSASRRRAISETQYF,TGCAGTGCTAGTCGACGGAGGGCAATTTCAGAGACCCAGTACTTC,NA,NA,TRBJ2-5,TRBV20-1
CASGLADTQYF,TGTGCTAGTGGTTTGGCGGATACGCAGTATTTT,NA,NA,TRBJ2-3,TRBV12-5
CASSLGRTGENEQFF,TGCGCCAGCAGCTTGGGGCGGACAGGGGAGAATGAGCAGTTCTTC,TRBD1,NA,TRBJ2-1,TRBV5-1
CASSVDEGAIDTQYF,TGTGCCAGCAGCGTAGATGAAGGGGCGATAGATACGCAGTATTTT,NA,many,TRBJ2-3,TRBV9
CATQGVAGLTYEQYF,TGTGCCACGCAGGGGGTAGCGGGTCTGACCTACGAGCAGTACTTC,NA,NA,TRBJ2-7,TRBV2
CASSQARGQVPEAFF,TGTGCCAGCAGCCAGGCGAGAGGGCAGGTACCTGAAGCTTTCTTT,NA,NA,TRBJ1-1,TRBV9
CASSVAGTSTDTQYF,TGTGCCAGCAGCGTGGCAGGAACTAGCACAGATACGCAGTATTTT,NA,many,TRBJ2-3,TRBV9
CASSQGGGGDNEQFF,TGTGCCAGCAGCCAAGGGGGAGGAGGGGACAATGAGCAGTTCTTC,NA,NA,TRBJ2-1,TRBV11-3
CASSLGDRVWDGYTF,TGTGCCAGCAGCTTAGGAGACAGGGTTTGGGATGGCTACACCTTC,TRBD1,NA,TRBJ1-2,TRBV7-9
CASSLMPSDYGYTF,TGCGCCAGCAGCTTAATGCCCTCAGACTATGGCTACACCTTC,NA,NA,TRBJ1-2,TRBV5-1
CASSVGAGYTF,TGTGCCAGCAGCGTAGGGGCGGGCTACACCTTC,NA,NA,TRBJ1-2,TRBV9
CSAPGQPNYGYTF,TGCAGTGCGCCGGGACAGCCTAACTATGGCTACACCTTC,TRBD1,many,TRBJ1-2,TRBV20-1
CASSEEVGGYTF,TGTGCCAGCAGTGAAGAGGTGGGGGGCTACACCTTC,NA,many,TRBJ1-2,TRBV6-1
CASSPVAGGRETQYF,TGTGCCAGCAGCCCGGTAGCGGGAGGCCGAGAGACCCAGTACTTC,TRBD2,NA,TRBJ2-5,TRBV7-9
CASGRPTYEQYF,TGTGCCAGTGGACGACCTACCTACGAGCAGTACTTC,NA,once,TRBJ2-7,TRBV12-3/TRBV12-4
CASSRGGGNQPQHF,TGTGCCAGCAGCCGAGGGGGCGGCAATCAGCCCCAGCATTTT,TRBD1,NA,TRBJ1-5,TRBV7-9
CSATPDTDSYEQYF,TGCAGTGCTACCCCGGACACCGACTCCTACGAGCAGTACTTC,NA,few,TRBJ2-7,TRBV20-1